This T cell receptor (beta chain) was found in a study of shared clonotypes between healthy human individuals (dated by TCRdb to about 2020). About the full investigation: The cohort comprised a couple of women and a few men aged 18 to 49 years. To estimate repertoire size and how much clonotype sharing occurs between individuals, the study deeply sequenced the blood TCR repertoires of roughly 5 healthy adults. To increase sequencing depth and limit assay-specific biases, different laboratories used diverse techniques to prepare libraries and sequence TCR repertoires. Each donor's leukapheresis produced roughly between about 0.85 and 10 billion PBMCs.

CDR1 and CDR2 are drawn from the germline V gene: KGHSH, LQKENI. Trimming takes 6 bases from V and 5 bases from J, and the germline ends sit 14 bases apart. From the cysteine through the phenylalanine, the CDR3 covers 13 amino acids. Only CDR3 DNA is held: 39 bases, read in frame from base 1. The donors were healthy, HIV-negative adults who had no recently reported acute infections or vaccinations. Every donor was a Caucasian adult living in Nashville, Tennessee, USA. For unsorted samples, about 90 million PBMCs were counted and genomic DNA was extracted with the QIAamp DNA Blood Mini kit. Blood was obtained by leukapheresis, after which PBMCs were separated by Ficoll-Histopaque density gradient centrifugation and cryopreserved in liquid nitrogen vapor phase. Using the deep immunoSEQ assay, multiplex PCR amplified TCR CDR3 regions from genomic DNA. For each cell subset, the extracted genomic DNA was distributed evenly across all wells of several immunoSEQ 96-well plates, and each plate served as one replicate. For unsorted PBMC, approximately 300 ng of genomic DNA, equivalent to 25,000 to 35,000 T cell genomes, went into each replicate PCR. Ten immunoSEQ deep assay plates were used to sequence unsorted PBMC genomic DNA. The purified libraries were quantified using a Qubit 3.0 fluorometer, sized with a Bioanalyzer 2100, and then quantified again using the KAPA Library Quantification kit. A separate single-read 150-cycle Illumina NextSeq 550 flow cell was used to sequence each immunoSEQ 96-well plate. From the authors' description of their analysis: The immunoSEQ output contained only junctional sequences without quality scores, so filtering could not match that applied to full-length reads. To assign V/J genes and CDR3, sequences were annotated using PyIR, a Python wrapper for IgBLAST v1.9, with IMGT germline references. Reads with weak V/J assignments (E-value above 1e-6), missing CDR3, stop codons, out-of-frame junctions, or ambiguous translated residues were removed. A V3J clonotype was defined by an identical inferred V gene, J gene, and CDR3 amino acid sequence. Percentage overlap between repertoires was calculated by dividing the number of shared unique clonotypes by the size of the smaller repertoire. Three approaches were used to assess repertoire richness: RTK rarefaction, the Chao1 estimator, and Recon v2.1 estimates of unobserved clonotypes. What TCRdb holds here is the immuneACCESS table cut down to in-frame rearrangements. Part of the clones is not present; checked against another copy, under half of the missing clones reflect an unresolved V gene, and the others are unexplained. The V and J calls and clone size were taken over from that table, and D and trimming were inferred from the DNA. The sample table holds 500,000 to 650,000 clones, of which around 77% were seen once. About 11% of the sample lies in the top ten.

To note about this clone: It has no known antigen specificity. Base quality data are lacking; no much larger clone is found one base away.

Study-wide findings and limitations: Pairwise subsampling indicated that sequencing depth was expected to affect the degree of clonotype sharing among donors. The genetic and exposure-history diversity represented was limited by the small number of donors. Sampling was limited to blood, and TCR repertoires in tissue likely differ from TCR repertoires in blood.

The material sequenced was PBMCs. The sequence was obtained from a woman aged 40 to 55 in good health. Some clones in this sample may be carry-over from other donors' samples. The sequence links TRBV18 to TRBJ2-7; TRBD2 could be the D gene, as 6 bases match. The CDR3 region reads CASSRASADEQYF. The DNA sequence reads TGTGCCAGCTCCCGGGCTAGCGCCGACGAGCAGTACTTC.